Shown below are 10 T cell receptor beta chains from a single sample sequenced in a study of control samples from healthy donors and cancer patients. Repertoires were generated with immunoSEQ multiplex PCR, while TCRdb's copy carries only in-frame clones and drops some. The data show under 140,000 clones, roughly 88% seen once. What was sequenced was PBMCs. These receptors all come from a woman aged 60 to 75 with lung cancer.

CDR3 sequence (DNA): TGCGCCAGCAGCCGCGAGGGGACTAGCGGGCAAGAGACCCAGTACTTC. Translating gives CASSREGTSGQETQYF. The chain has TRBV5-1 and TRBJ2-5, with TRBD2 identical over 12 bases. Trimming took 4 bases from V and 2 from J; bases not matched to a gene: 6. This CDR3 has 16 amino acids. The germline V gene encodes CDR1 SGHRS and CDR2 YFSETQ.

This sequence joins TRBV2 and TRBJ1-4; 9 bases are shared with TRBD1. V shed 4 bases and J 0 bases; nucleotides not matched to a gene: 6. Germline assignment: CDR1 SNHLY and CDR2 FYNNEI. The length of the CDR3 is 17 residues. Written as DNA, the CDR3 is TGTGCCAGCAGTGGGAGGACAGGGGTTGCAACTAATGAAAAACTGTTTTTT. It yields the protein CASSGRTGVATNEKLFF.

This clone was recorded only once. The rearrangement joins TRBV11-2 to TRBJ2-7; D is ambiguous. The CDR3 runs to 11 residues. From germline, CDR1 is SGHAT and CDR2 FQNNGV. Between the trimmed V and J ends, which lost 3 bases and 0 bases, there was a span of 0 bases. The CDR3 sequence is CASSFSYEQYF. For the CDR3, the DNA is TGTGCCAGCAGCTTCTCCTACGAGCAGTACTTC. Based on the CDR3 plus reference TRBV11-2 and TRBJ2-7, the full variable domain is EAGVAQSPRYKIIEKRQSVAFWCNPISGHATLYWYQQILGQGPKLLIQFQNNGVVDDSQLPKDRFSAERLKGVDSTLKIQPAKLEDSAVYLCASSFSYEQYFGPGTRLTVT.

The J gene is TRBJ2-2, the V gene TRBV3-1 (or the pseudogene TRBV3-2); the D gene is possibly TRBD1 (6 bases). CDR1 and CDR2 from the germline V gene are LGHDT and YNNKEL (reference sequence). Trimming took 4 bases from V and 8 from J, leaving 8 bases between them. The CDR3 loop spans 12 amino acids. The CDR3 loop reads CASSLQGGELFF. The DNA for the CDR3 is TGTGCCAGCAGCCTACAGGGTGGGGAGCTGTTTTTT.

This chain connects TRBV3-1 (or the pseudogene TRBV3-2) to TRBJ1-2; 7 positions match TRBD1. Germline CDR1 LGHDT, CDR2 YNNKEL (reference sequence). The length of the CDR3 is 18 residues. The V and J ends lost 0 bases and 2 bases, in that order; junction bases with no gene match: 12. CDR3 sequence: CASSQEGQQRSTNYGYTF. The CDR3 nucleotides are TGTGCCAGCAGCCAAGAGGGACAGCAAAGGTCTACGAACTATGGCTACACCTTC.

The chain recombines TRBV19 with TRBJ2-7, with a weak D call TRBD2 (5 bases). CDR3 size: 11 residues. Trimming removed 4 bases from V and 5 bases from J, with 6 bases in between. Germline V gene sequence: CDR1 LNHDA, CDR2 SQIVND (reference sequence). The CDR3 sequence: CASSTGNEQYF. CDR3 DNA: TGTGCCAGTAGTACCGGGAACGAGCAGTACTTC.

The chain couples TRBV6-5 to TRBJ1-5, with D perhaps TRBD1 (5 bases). This CDR3 has 15 amino acids. V gave up 2 bases and J gave up 6 bases, with 14 bases separating them. Germline lookup yields CDR1 MNHEY and CDR2 SVGAGI. The CDR3 spells CASSYRGSVGQPQHF. The CDR3, as DNA: TGTGCCAGCAGTTACAGGGGTTCGGTCGGTCAGCCCCAGCATTTT.

The rearrangement joins TRBV5-6 to TRBJ1-6, with D possibly matching TRBD1 (5 bases). Trimming shortened V by 5 bases and J by 7 bases, and 13 bases separated the two germline ends. CDR1 and CDR2 from the germline V gene are SGHDT and YYEEEE. The CDR3 has 14 amino acids. In DNA form, the CDR3 reads TGTGCCAGCAGGATAGACAGATTAAATTCACCCCTCCACTTT. Its protein product is CASRIDRLNSPLHF.

This clone has a handful of counts. CDR3 DNA: TGCAGCATAGAGGGACAGGGGACCCCCTACGAGCAGTACTTC. Translated, it gives CSIEGQGTPYEQYF. The chain has TRBV29-1 and TRBJ2-7; TRBD1 agrees at 10 bases. The V gene end was trimmed by 8 bases and the J gene end by 2 bases; junction bases not matched to a gene: 9. The CDR3 sequence is 14 residues long. Germline lookup yields CDR1 SQVTM and CDR2 ANQGSEA.

The chain carries TRBV18 and TRBJ1-6; tentative D call: TRBD1 (6 bases). CDR3 length: 15 amino acids. The V gene's germline CDR1 is KGHSH and CDR2 LQKENI. Trimming removed 2 bases at V and 7 bases at J, with 12 bases between. The DNA of the CDR3 is TGTGCCAGCTCACCAAGGACAGTTGACAATTCACCCCTCCACTTT. Its translation is CASSPRTVDNSPLHF.